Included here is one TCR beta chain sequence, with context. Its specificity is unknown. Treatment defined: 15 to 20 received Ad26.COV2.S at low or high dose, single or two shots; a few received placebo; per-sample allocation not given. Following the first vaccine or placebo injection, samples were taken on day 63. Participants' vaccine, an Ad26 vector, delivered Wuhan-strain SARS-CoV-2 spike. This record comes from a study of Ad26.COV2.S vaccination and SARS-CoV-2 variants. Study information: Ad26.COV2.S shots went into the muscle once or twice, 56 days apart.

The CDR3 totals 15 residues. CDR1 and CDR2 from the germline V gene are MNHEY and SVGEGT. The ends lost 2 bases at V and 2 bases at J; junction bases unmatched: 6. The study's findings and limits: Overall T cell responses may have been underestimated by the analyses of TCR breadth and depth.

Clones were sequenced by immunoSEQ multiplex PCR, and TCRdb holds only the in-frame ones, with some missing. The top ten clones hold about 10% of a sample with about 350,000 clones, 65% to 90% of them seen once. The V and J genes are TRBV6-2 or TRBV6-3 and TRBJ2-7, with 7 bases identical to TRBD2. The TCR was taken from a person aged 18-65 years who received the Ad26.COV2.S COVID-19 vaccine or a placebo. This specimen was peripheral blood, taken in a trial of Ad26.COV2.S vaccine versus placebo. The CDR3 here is CASSYGGGLPYEQYF. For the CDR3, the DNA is TGTGCCAGCAGTTACGGGGGAGGGTTACCCTACGAGCAGTACTTC.